This record covers a single TCR beta chain. The source of the sample is a study of blood T cell repertoires in COVID-19. Produced via immunoSEQ multiplex PCR; TCRdb's table is partial and in-frame only. The data contain tens of thousands of clones, more than 75% of them singletons. The V gene's germline CDR1 is MRHNA and CDR2 SNTAGT. The CDR3 has 11 residues. Trimming cost V 8 bases and J 7 bases, with 12 bases left between them. The V call is TRBV6-4, the J call TRBJ2-7; D gene unclear. The origin of this receptor is a woman aged 80 or older with acute or convalescent COVID-19. Sequenced input: peripheral blood. Here the CDR3 reads CASLFQWEQYF. The CDR3 nucleotides are TGTGCCAGCCTATTCCAATGGGAGCAGTACTTC.